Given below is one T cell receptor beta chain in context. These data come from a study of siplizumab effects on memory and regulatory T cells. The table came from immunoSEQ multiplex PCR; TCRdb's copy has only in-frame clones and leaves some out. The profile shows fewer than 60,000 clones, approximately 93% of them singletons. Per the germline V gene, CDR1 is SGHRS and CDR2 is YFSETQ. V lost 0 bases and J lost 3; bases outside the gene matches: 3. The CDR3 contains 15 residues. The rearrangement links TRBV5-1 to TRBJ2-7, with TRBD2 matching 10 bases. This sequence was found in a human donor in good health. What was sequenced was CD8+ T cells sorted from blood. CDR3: CASSLGPSGSYEQYF. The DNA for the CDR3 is TGCGCCAGCAGCTTGGGCCCTAGCGGGAGCTACGAGCAGTACTTC.